This entry lists 2 T cell receptor beta chains sequenced from one sample in a study of tumor and adjacent non-tumor tissue in lung cancer. No cell sorting was done before RNA was extracted from the tissue. Three rounds of nested PCR, following a modified ARM-PCR protocol, produced the TCRbeta library. TCRdb recomputed calls from the multiplex PCR reads with MiXCR, one row per CDR3 protein. The data show more than 75,000 distinct CDR3 sequences, 75% to 90% seen once. Sequencing used lung tumor tissue. The receptors derive from a woman aged 45-60 years with non-small cell lung cancer.

This clonotype was recorded at least ten times. This chain uses TRBV10-3 with TRBJ2-3, with TRBD2 identical over 11 bases. The CDR3 has 16 amino acids. Per germline, CDR1 ENHRY and CDR2 SYGVKD. After removal of 2 bases from V and 0 bases from J, the junction contained 1 base not matched to a gene. CDR3: CAISERLAGSTDTQYF. DNA for the CDR3: TGTGCCATCAGTGAGAGACTAGCGGGAAGCACAGATACGCAGTATTTT.

Remarks on this clonotype: One junction end does not reproduce the germline sequence, and a read error may be involved. CDR3 loop: CGSSYSMIGEHFF. CDR3 bases: TGTGGCAGCAGTTACTCGATGATCGGCGAGCACTTCTTC. The chain is built from TRBV6-5 and TRBJ2-1; D unclear. Germline lookup yields CDR1 MNHEY and CDR2 SVGAGI. CDR3 length: 13 residues.